The rows below give T cell receptor beta chains drawn from one sample of a study of T cell repertoires in cytomegalovirus infection. Via MiXCR, TCRdb re-called the reads, giving one row per CDR3 protein. The sample lists about 230,000 distinct CDR3 sequences; approximately 22% were seen once. The sample comprised CD8+ T cells from PBMCs. These receptors all come from a human donor in good health (CMV status not recorded). Some clones in this sample may be carry-over from other donors' samples. Each CDR3 is given with its conserved first and last residue. Each record gives: CDR3 length, V gene, J gene, D gene, clone size, CDR3 DNA, CDR3 protein. The D gene is left open where the match is weak. Where a row states a size, it is once, few, many or the class of an expanded clone; other rows omit it.

>14|TRBV14|TRBJ2-1|-|-
TGTGCCAGCAGCCAAACTAGTCCCTACAATGAGCAGTTCTTC
CASSQTSPYNEQFF
>16|TRBV12-3/TRBV12-4|TRBJ2-5|TRBD1|-
TGTGCCAGCACCCCATCCCGGGACAGGGGCCAAGAGACCCAGTACTTC
CASTPSRDRGQETQYF
>15|TRBV14|TRBJ1-1|-|few
TGTGCCAGCAGCCAACGTGACCGACTGAACACTGAAGCTTTCTTT
CASSQRDRLNTEAFF
>11|TRBV29-1|TRBJ1-2|-|-
TGCAGCGTTGATAACGTCTATGGCTACACCTTC
CSVDNVYGYTF
>15|TRBV11-2|TRBJ2-1|-|few
TGTGCCAGCAGCCTCCGGCCGTTCTCCTACAATGAGCAGTTCTTC
CASSLRPFSYNEQFF
>15|TRBV20-1|TRBJ1-2|TRBD1|-
TGCAGTGCTGACACCGGGACAGGGGGCAACTATGGCTACACCTTC
CSADTGTGGNYGYTF
>15|TRBV12-3/TRBV12-4|TRBJ2-4|TRBD1|-
TGTGCCAGCAGTCGACAGGGCGTAGCCAAAAACATTCAGTACTTC
CASSRQGVAKNIQYF
>14|TRBV11-2|TRBJ2-7|TRBD1|many
TGTGCCAGCAGCTCGGGACAGGGGGTCAACGAGCAGTACTTC
CASSSGQGVNEQYF
>15|TRBV11-2|TRBJ2-7|TRBD1|-
TGTGCCAGCAGTCCCACAGGGGGCGCCCCCTACGAGCAGTACTTC
CASSPTGGAPYEQYF
>11|TRBV27|TRBJ2-1|-|many
TGTGCCAGCAGTGCCTATAATGAGCAGTTCTTC
CASSAYNEQFF
>13|TRBV7-2|TRBJ1-1|-|few
TGTGCCAGCAGCTTAGACTTATACACTGAAGCTTTCTTT
CASSLDLYTEAFF
>14|TRBV20-1|TRBJ2-7|-|-
TGCAGTGCTAGAGATACAGTGAGCTCCTACGAGCAGTACTTC
CSARDTVSSYEQYF
>12|TRBV29-1|TRBJ2-1|TRBD1|few
TGCAGCGTTGAACAGGGGGCAAATGAGCAGTTCTTC
CSVEQGANEQFF
>15|TRBV28|TRBJ2-5|TRBD1|few
TGTGCCAGCAGCCCCCACTTGACAGGGCGAGAGACCCAGTACTTC
CASSPHLTGRETQYF
>15|TRBV24-1|TRBJ2-3|-|few
TGTGCCACCAGTGGTGCGGACAGACAATTAGATACGCAGTATTTT
CATSGADRQLDTQYF
>17|TRBV7-8|TRBJ1-5|-|many
TGTGCCAGCAGCTTAGCGAGCGGGGGAGGAAGCAATCAGCCCCAGCATTTT
CASSLASGGGSNQPQHF
>15|TRBV4-2|TRBJ2-7|TRBD1|-
TGTGCCAGCAGCCAAGAGGGACAGGGGACCTACGAGCAGTACTTC
CASSQEGQGTYEQYF
>13|TRBV20-1|TRBJ2-7|-|once
TGCAGTGCCCGTGGCCCTAGTGACTACGAGCAGTACTTC
CSARGPSDYEQYF
>13|TRBV12-3/TRBV12-4|TRBJ2-1|-|-
TGTGCCAGCAGTCGACAGACCAACAATGAGCAGTTCTTC
CASSRQTNNEQFF
>16|TRBV4-1|TRBJ1-4|-|few
TGCGCCAGCAGCCAAACCGCCGTGGGAGCGGGGGAAAAACTGTTTTTT
CASSQTAVGAGEKLFF
>14|TRBV27|TRBJ2-2|-|few
TGTGCCAGCAGGGATAATTTGGACACCGGGGAGCTGTTTTTT
CASRDNLDTGELFF
>14|TRBV7-9|TRBJ2-7|-|many
TGTGCCAGCAGCTTAGAGGGGTCATCCTACGAGCAGTACTTC
CASSLEGSSYEQYF
>15|TRBV7-9|TRBJ2-5|TRBD1|-
TGTGCCAGCAGGGGACAGGGCCTAAACCAAGAGACCCAGTACTTC
CASRGQGLNQETQYF
>17|TRBV4-1|TRBJ2-7|TRBD2|many
TGCGCCAGCAGCCCAAGCGGGACTAGCGGGGACTACTACGAGCAGTACTTC
CASSPSGTSGDYYEQYF
>14|TRBV19|TRBJ1-5|-|few
TGTGCCAGTAGTATTGCAGGTGGAAATCAGCCCCAGCATTTT
CASSIAGGNQPQHF
>14|TRBV10-3|TRBJ2-1|TRBD2|few
TGTGCCATCACCCGGACTAGCGGGGACAATGAGCAGTTCTTC
CAITRTSGDNEQFF
>14|TRBV27|TRBJ2-7|-|-
TGTGCCAGCAGTCTTACAGGGAGAGGCTACGAGCAGTACTTC
CASSLTGRGYEQYF
>12|TRBV7-2|TRBJ2-7|TRBD1|-
TGTGCCAGCAGCTCCCTGGACAGGGTATCGTACTTC
CASSSLDRVSYF